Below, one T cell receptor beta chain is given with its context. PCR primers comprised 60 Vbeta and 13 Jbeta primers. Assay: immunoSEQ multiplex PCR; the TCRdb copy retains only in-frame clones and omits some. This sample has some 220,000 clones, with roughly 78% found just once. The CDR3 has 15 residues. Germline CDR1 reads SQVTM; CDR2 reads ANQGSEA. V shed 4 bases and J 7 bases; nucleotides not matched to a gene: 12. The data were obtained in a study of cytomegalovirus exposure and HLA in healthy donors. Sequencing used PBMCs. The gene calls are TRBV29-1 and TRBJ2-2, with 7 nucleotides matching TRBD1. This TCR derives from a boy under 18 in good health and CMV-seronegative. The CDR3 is CSVAAPDRENGELFF. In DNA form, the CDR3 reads TGCAGCGTTGCCGCGCCCGACAGGGAAAACGGGGAGCTGTTTTTT.